The clone carrying this T cell receptor beta chain was counted only a few times. The antigen remains undetermined. A sample-barcoded 5' primer and a J-beta primer mix were used in a second PCR of roughly 7 to 11 cycles. The authors tagged each cDNA molecule using a template-switch adaptor with 12 random nucleotides. TCRdb redid the calling of the 5' RACE reads with MiXCR, one entry per CDR3 protein. The data show over 300,000 distinct CDR3 sequences, with roughly half seen just once and under 65% held by the top ten. This sample is part of a study of blood T cells in healthy people across ages. Findings and caveats of the study: When one million T cells were used, diversity estimates were thought to be underestimates. Per-million-T-cell TCR beta diversity fell roughly linearly with age.

Per sample, a minimum of 6.5 million PBMCs were isolated. V was cut by 4 bases and J by 9 bases, with 11 bases left in between. The CDR3 runs to 12 residues. Germline V lookup: CDR1 MDHEN, CDR2 SYDVKM. Sequencing was performed on blood. The receptor comes from a man in his 60s in good health. V gene TRBV28 combines with J gene TRBJ2-3; D uncertain. The CDR3 DNA is TGTGCCAGCAGTTCCTCCACGGGCACGCAGTATTTT. It is translated as CASSSSTGTQYF.